These 26 T cell receptor beta chains came from one sample sequenced in a study of blood T cell repertoires in COVID-19. Here immunoSEQ multiplex PCR was the method, and the copy in TCRdb shows in-frame clones only, minus some. The table shows roughly 300,000 clones, with 80% to 90% occurring only once. The sample was PBMCs or T cells enriched from blood (not recorded which). The receptor source for this set is a woman aged 25 to 39 who had recovered from COVID-19.

This rearrangement joins TRBV19 to TRBJ1-6, with D possibly TRBD1 on 5 matching bases. The CDR3 runs 18 residues. In germline, CDR1 is LNHDA, CDR2 SQIVND (reference sequence). V was cut by 6 bases and J by 0 bases, with 18 bases left in between. CDR3 nucleotides: TGTGCCAGTAGGAACACAGGTAACCCGAGCTCCTATAATTCACCCCTCCACTTT. It specifies CASRNTGNPSSYNSPLHF.

The V gene is TRBV3-1 (or the pseudogene TRBV3-2), the J gene TRBJ2-4, with 9 bases lining up with TRBD1. CDR3 length equals 14 residues. The germline V gene encodes CDR1 LGHDT and CDR2 YNNKEL (reference sequence). Trimming cost V 3 bases and J 10 bases; bases outside gene matches: 7. CDR3 nucleotides: TGTGCCAGCAGCCACGGAACGGGGACAGGGATTCAGTACTTC. Translating gives CASSHGTGTGIQYF.

This clone was counted only a few times. The chain is built from TRBV5-1 and TRBJ1-1; 7 bases line up with TRBD1. V lost 4 bases, J lost 3 bases, and 6 bases stayed unmatched. The CDR3 spans 14 residues. Germline CDR1 is SGHRS and CDR2 is YFSETQ. CDR3 amino acids: CASSRGQVDTEAFF. The CDR3 bases are TGCGCCAGCAGCAGGGGGCAGGTGGACACTGAAGCTTTCTTT. Supplemented by reference TRBV5-1 and TRBJ1-1, the full variable domain reads KAGVTQTPRYLIKTRGQQVTLSCSPISGHRSVSWYQQTPGQGLQFLFEYFSETQRNKGNFPGRFSGRQFSNSRSEMNVSTLELGDSALYLCASSRGQVDTEAFFGQGTRLTVV.

The rearrangement joins TRBV2 to TRBJ2-7, with 7 bases lining up with TRBD1. V trimming: 8 bases; J trimming: 4 bases; junction bases outside the gene matches: 11. This CDR3 contains 14 residues. CDR1 SNHLY and CDR2 FYNNEI come from the germline V gene. In DNA, the CDR3 is TGTGCCAGCTCCGGGACAGTTATAACATACGAGCAGTACTTC. The encoded protein is CASSGTVITYEQYF.

The chain is built from TRBV16 and TRBJ2-6; D gene uncertain. The germline V gene encodes CDR1 KGHSY and CDR2 FQNENV. The V end lost 4 bases, the J end lost 0 bases, and 7 bases lay between the germline ends. The CDR3 runs to 15 residues. Here the CDR3 reads CASSPLSSGANVLTF. CDR3 bases: TGTGCCAGCAGCCCCCTGAGCTCTGGGGCCAACGTCCTGACTTTC.

The chain has TRBV28 and TRBJ2-3; TRBD1 is a possible D gene (6 bases). The CDR3 has 15 residues. Per the germline V gene, CDR1 is MDHEN and CDR2 is SYDVKM. Trimming took off 6 bases at V and 0 bases at J, with 13 bases between the two ends. The DNA for the CDR3 is TGTGCCAGCAGCCCCCCGACAGGAAGCACAGATACGCAGTATTTT. As protein: CASSPPTGSTDTQYF.

The J gene is TRBJ2-3, the V gene TRBV7-3; 14 bases fit TRBD2. The CDR3 has 16 residues. Looked up from germline, CDR1 is SGHTA and CDR2 is FQGTGA. V trimming: 5 bases; J trimming: 6 bases; junction bases outside the gene matches: 7. The CDR3 is CASSPGTSGGGDTQYF. The DNA for the CDR3 is TGTGCCAGCAGCCCCGGGACTAGCGGGGGTGGGGATACGCAGTATTTT.

This chain joins TRBV6-5 and TRBJ1-5, with D maybe TRBD1 (5 bases). The CDR3 contains 14 residues. The V end lost 4 bases, the J end lost 0 bases, and 7 bases lay between the germline ends. Germline CDR1 is MNHEY and CDR2 is SVGAGI. The CDR3 protein is CASSFDSSNQPQHF. CDR3 in DNA: TGTGCCAGCAGTTTCGACAGTAGCAATCAGCCCCAGCATTTT.

The chain employs TRBV3-1 (or the pseudogene TRBV3-2) and TRBJ1-2; TRBD1 aligns across 9 bases. Looked up from germline, CDR1 is LGHDT and CDR2 is YNNKEL (reference sequence). V lost 5 bases, J lost 7 bases, and 8 bases stayed unmatched. This CDR3 is built from 14 residues. The DNA of the CDR3 is TGTGCCAGCAGCTCTCCGGGACAGGGATCTGGCTACACCTTC. Translation gives CASSSPGQGSGYTF.

The chain has TRBV25-1 and TRBJ1-1; D is undetermined. Trimming cost V 3 bases and J 1 base, with 15 bases left between them. CDR1 is MGHDK, CDR2 SYGVNS, per germline. The CDR3 totals 16 residues. CDR3 amino acids: CASSDLPLGGNTEAFF. CDR3 nucleotides: TGTGCCAGCAGTGACCTCCCGCTGGGAGGGAACACTGAAGCTTTCTTT.

This clone was counted once. The same CDR3 arises from other DNA sequences in this sample as well. CDR3 in amino acids: CASSSSGDTDTQYF. The DNA of the CDR3 is TGCGCCAGCAGCAGTAGCGGGGACACAGATACGCAGTATTTT. The chain has TRBV5-1 and TRBJ2-3; 8 positions agree with TRBD2. J was trimmed by 2 bases and V by 4 bases; bases with no gene match: 3. Per the germline V gene, CDR1 is SGHRS and CDR2 is YFSETQ. This CDR3 region has 14 residues.

V and J are TRBV5-4 and TRBJ2-2; 10 positions agree with TRBD2. Trimming at V came to 3 bases and at J to 6 bases, leaving 8 bases not matched to a gene. The germline gives CDR1 SGHNT, CDR2 YYREEE (reference sequence). The CDR3 runs 16 residues. CDR3 nucleotide sequence: TGTGCCAGCAGCTCCCTAGCGGGGGTGACTGCCGGGGAGCTGTTTTTT. This encodes CASSSLAGVTAGELFF. The complete variable domain, with remaining parts taken from reference TRBV5-4 and TRBJ2-2, reads ETGVTQSPTHLIKTRGQQVTLRCSSQSGHNTVSWYQQALGQGPQFIFQYYREEENGRGNFPPRFSGLQFPNYSSELNVNALELDDSALYLCASSSLAGVTAGELFFGEGSRLTVL.

This chain connects TRBV27 to TRBJ1-2; TRBD1 might be the D (6 bases). V lost 4 bases and J lost 8, with 14 bases in between. The CDR3 consists of 13 residues. Per germline, CDR1 MNHEY and CDR2 SMNVEV (reference sequence). The CDR3 coding sequence is TGTGCCAGCAGTTCCACAGGGCTCGGCGGCTACACCTTC. It codes for CASSSTGLGGYTF.

The chain has TRBV18 and TRBJ2-1; a possible D gene is TRBD2 (7 bases). This CDR3 has 13 amino acids. CDR1 and CDR2 (germline): KGHSH, LQKENI. V dropped 3 bases and J dropped 10 bases, with 13 bases sitting between them. DNA of the CDR3: TGTGCCAGCTCACCGGCGGGGGCAGGGGAGCAGTTCTTC. It specifies CASSPAGAGEQFF.

The chain joins TRBV9 to TRBJ2-2, with a possible D match to TRBD2 (6 bases). Germline V gene lookup returns CDR1 SGDLS and CDR2 YYNGEE. The length of the CDR3 is 14 residues. The ends were cut back, 3 bases at V and 4 bases at J, with 10 bases in the middle. In DNA form, the CDR3 reads TGTGCCAGCAGCGGACCAGCGGGCACCGGGGAGCTGTTTTTT. This sequence encodes CASSGPAGTGELFF.

This rearrangement joins TRBV18 to TRBJ1-3; D might be TRBD1 (6 bases). Germline CDR1 is KGHSH and CDR2 is LQKENI. The CDR3 spans 17 residues. Trimming cost V 2 bases and J 0 bases, with 14 bases left between them. The CDR3 is CASSPSQGLHSGNTIYF. The CDR3 DNA reads as TGTGCCAGCTCACCAAGTCAGGGGCTTCACTCTGGAAACACCATATATTTT. The complete variable domain, with remaining parts taken from reference TRBV18 and TRBJ1-3, reads NAGVMQNPRHLVRRRGQEARLRCSPMKGHSHVYWYRQLPEEGLKFMVYLQKENIIDESGMPKERFSAEFPKEGPSILRIQQVVRGDSAAYFCASSPSQGLHSGNTIYFGEGSWLTVV.

V gene TRBV5-4 combines with J gene TRBJ2-7; the match to TRBD2 covers 8 bases. CDR1 is SGHNT and CDR2 is YYREEE in the germline V gene (reference sequence). This CDR3 contains 12 residues. V lost 4 bases to trimming and J lost 5 bases; unmatched junction nucleotides: 2. The CDR3 protein is CASSPRGDEQYF. The DNA of the CDR3 is TGTGCCAGCAGCCCGCGGGGGGACGAGCAGTACTTC.

The chain couples TRBV2 to TRBJ2-5, with TRBD2 identical over 9 bases. CDR1 and CDR2 (germline): SNHLY, FYNNEI. The CDR3 has 14 residues. V shed 6 bases and J 4 bases; nucleotides not matched to a gene: 6. The CDR3 region is CASRWRGGSETQYF. In DNA form, the CDR3 reads TGTGCCAGCAGGTGGCGGGGGGGCTCAGAGACCCAGTACTTC.

The rearrangement uses TRBV7-9 and TRBJ2-7, with 12 bases identical to TRBD2. Germline V gene sequence: CDR1 SEHNR, CDR2 FQNEAQ (reference sequence). Unmatched junction bases numbered 11, after V lost 4 bases and J lost 7 bases. This CDR3 spans 16 amino acids. The CDR3 loop is CASSSLAGGPFREQYF. The CDR3 DNA sequence: TGTGCCAGCAGCTCGCTAGCGGGGGGGCCATTTAGGGAGCAGTACTTC.

The CDR3 DNA is TGTGCCAGCAGCCGTGGCGGGGGGGCCGACGAGCAGTACTTC. As protein: CASSRGGGADEQYF. The V and J genes are TRBV7-2 and TRBJ2-7, with 9 bases that match TRBD2. The CDR3 is 14 amino acids. CDR1 is SGHTA, CDR2 FQGNSA, per germline. The J segment lost 5 bases and the V segment lost 5 bases, leaving 7 bases of the junction unmatched.

This rearrangement joins TRBV5-1 to TRBJ2-4, with 7 positions matching TRBD2. V lost 4 bases and J lost 6; bases outside the gene matches: 10. This CDR3 spans 15 amino acids. The germline V gene encodes CDR1 SGHRS and CDR2 YFSETQ. As DNA, the CDR3 is TGCGCCAGCAGCATCGGGGGGTCAATGGGAAACATTCAGTACTTC. It codes for CASSIGGSMGNIQYF.

This chain joins TRBV12-3 or TRBV12-4 and TRBJ2-7, with 8 bases aligning to TRBD1. CDR3 length: 13 amino acids. V shed 6 bases and J 2 bases; nucleotides not matched to a gene: 3. The DNA of the CDR3 is TGTGCCAGCAGCGGGACAGGCACCTACGAGCAGTACTTC. This gives the protein CASSGTGTYEQYF.

The rearrangement joins TRBV27 to TRBJ1-2, with TRBD1 matching over 7 bases. The CDR3 loop spans 12 amino acids. V shed 2 bases and J 13 bases; nucleotides not matched to a gene: 7. Germline V gene lookup returns CDR1 MNHEY and CDR2 SMNVEV (reference sequence). For the CDR3, the DNA is TGTGCCAGCAGTTTACTTGGACAGGCCGCCACCTTC. Its translation is CASSLLGQAATF.

This chain connects TRBV6-6 to TRBJ1-2; no definite D call. Trimming removed 7 bases at V and 7 bases at J, with 10 bases between. The CDR3 covers 11 residues. Germline V CDR1 and CDR2: MNHNY, SVGAGI (reference sequence). This CDR3 is CASMRAAGYTF. As DNA, the CDR3 is TGTGCCAGCATGCGGGCAGCTGGCTACACCTTC.

The chain combines TRBV5-6 with TRBJ1-5; D possibly corresponds to TRBD1 (6 bases). Germline lookup yields CDR1 SGHDT and CDR2 YYEEEE. This CDR3 is 15 amino acids long. The germline V and J ends were trimmed by 4 bases and 6 bases, with 17 bases remaining between them. CDR3: CASSPNAGRGQPQHF. DNA for the CDR3: TGTGCCAGCAGCCCCAACGCAGGCAGGGGTCAGCCCCAGCATTTT.

This sequence joins TRBV3-1 (or the pseudogene TRBV3-2) and TRBJ1-6; D not certain. The CDR3 sequence is 15 residues long. The V gene lost 0 bases and the J gene lost 2 bases, with 5 bases spanning the gap. Germline V gives CDR1 LGHDT, CDR2 YNNKEL (reference sequence). Written as DNA, the CDR3 is TGTGCCAGCAGCCAAGAACACACCTATAATTCACCCCTCCACTTT. Translation: CASSQEHTYNSPLHF.